This entry lists 26 T cell receptor beta chains sequenced from one sample in a study of T cell repertoires in aging, cancer and after chemotherapy (dated by TCRdb to the late 2010s). Sequenced using an Illumina MiSeq. Rearranged TRB sequences spanning V, D and J segments were amplified in a multiplex touch-down PCR with a mixed TRB-A/B primer pool. TCRdb reran the public reads through fastp at Q25 and MiXCR, keeping productive beta chains. Rows are combined by CDR3 protein, so each entry shows the most common genes and DNA. Present in this sample are roughly 10,000 distinct CDR3 sequences, more than 30% of which were seen just once. Approximately 8.2% of the sample rests with the top ten. TCR beta rearrangements were amplified from genomic DNA isolated from peripheral blood, not from sorted cells or RNA. Sequenced: blood. The receptors were gathered from a human donor in good health.

This clonotype was seen just once. The chain couples TRBV12-3 or TRBV12-4 to TRBJ2-2, with 7 positions matching TRBD2. This CDR3 is 14 amino acids long. V gave up 5 bases and J gave up 3 bases; unmatched junction bases: 3. CDR3 nucleotides: TGTGCCAGCAGTCCTCGGGGGGACACCGGGGAGCTGTTTTTT. Encoded protein: CASSPRGDTGELFF.

This clonotype came up a few times. The chain has TRBV7-9 and TRBJ2-1; D call uncertain. The germline CDR1 and CDR2 sequences are SEHNR and FQNEAQ (reference sequence). V gave up 9 bases and J gave up 1 base, with 13 bases separating them. The CDR3 contains 14 residues. The CDR3, as DNA: TGTGCCAGTCTAGGCCTGGAATCCTACAATGAGCAGTTCTTC. As protein: CASLGLESYNEQFF.

The rearrangement uses TRBV28 and TRBJ2-5; D may correspond to TRBD1 or TRBD2 (5 bases each). Looked up from germline, CDR1 is MDHEN and CDR2 is SYDVKM. V lost 6 bases, J lost 1 base, and 18 bases lay in between. The CDR3 is 16 residues long. The CDR3 bases are TGTGCCAGCAGCTTCACATCCGGGACGCCCCAAGAGACCCAGTACTTC. This codes for CASSFTSGTPQETQYF.

V is TRBV6-5 and J is TRBJ2-6; D is possibly TRBD1 or TRBD2 (8 bases each). There are 19 residues in the CDR3. Trimming removed 2 bases at V and 0 bases at J, with 17 bases between. In germline, CDR1 is MNHEY, CDR2 SVGAGI. The CDR3 DNA reads as TGTGCCAGCAGTTACAGCGGGGGCAGGGGGCCCTCTGGGGCCAACGTCCTGACTTTC. Translation: CASSYSGGRGPSGANVLTF.

The rearrangement joins TRBV6-1 to TRBJ2-1; D could derive from TRBD1 or TRBD2 (6 bases each). This CDR3 comprises 16 residues. V lost 2 bases to trimming and J lost 8 bases, with 19 bases between them. Germline CDR1 reads MNHNS; CDR2 reads SASEGT. The CDR3 nucleotides read TGTGCCAGCAGTGAACCCGGGGGCGGGACCCTCGATGAGCAGTTCTTC. This gives the protein CASSEPGGGTLDEQFF.

The V gene is TRBV29-1, the J gene TRBJ2-1, with 7 bases fitting TRBD1. Germline values: CDR1 SQVTM, CDR2 ANQGSEA. The CDR3 is made up of 14 amino acids. V lost 3 bases and J lost 6; bases outside the gene matches: 8. The chain's CDR3 is CSVDRQGGPNEQFF. CDR3 DNA sequence: TGCAGCGTTGATCGACAGGGTGGACCCAATGAGCAGTTCTTC.

As for this clonotype: One junction end disagrees with the germline gene, perhaps due to a read error. The V call is TRBV6-2 or TRBV6-3, the J call TRBJ2-1; 8 positions match TRBD1. CDR3 size: 16 residues. CDR1 is MNHEY, CDR2 SVGEGT, per germline. The CDR3 bases are TGTGCCAGCAGCTACTATATGGGACAGGCCTACAATGAGCAGTTCTTC. As protein: CASSYYMGQAYNEQFF.

This clonotype was counted only a few times. This sequence joins TRBV5-6 and TRBJ2-7; tentative D call: TRBD1 (6 bases). The CDR3 runs 15 residues. V was trimmed by 4 bases and J by 2 bases, leaving 16 bases between them. In germline, CDR1 is SGHDT, CDR2 YYEEEE. The CDR3 sequence: CASSPAGTRTYEQYF. CDR3 nucleotide sequence: TGTGCCAGCAGCCCCGCTGGGACACGTACCTACGAGCAGTACTTC.

The rearrangement links TRBV5-4 to TRBJ2-3, with D unresolved. The CDR3 is 16 residues long. Trimming removed 5 bases at V and 2 bases at J, with 18 bases between. Germline lookup yields CDR1 SGHNT and CDR2 YYREEE (reference sequence). In DNA, the CDR3 is TGTGCCAGCAGGACCGTCACCACAGCGAACACAGATACGCAGTATTTT. Its protein is CASRTVTTANTDTQYF.

In its sample, this clonotype is medium-sized. The gene calls are TRBV6-1 and TRBJ2-3; 10 bases map to TRBD2. V trimming: 3 bases; J trimming: 5 bases; junction bases outside the gene matches: 5. The CDR3 has 15 residues. Germline loops: CDR1 MNHNS, CDR2 SASEGT. CDR3 coding DNA: TGTGCCAGCAGTGATACTAGCGGGACTATAGATACGCAGTATTTT. Protein sequence: CASSDTSGTIDTQYF.

Relative to its sample, this clonotype is medium-sized. The V gene is TRBV29-1, the J gene TRBJ2-2; a possible D gene is TRBD2 (6 bases). The length of the CDR3 is 11 residues. Looked up from germline, CDR1 is SQVTM and CDR2 is ANQGSEA. Trimming took 4 bases from V and 7 from J, leaving 7 bases between them. In DNA, the CDR3 is TGCAGCGTTGGGCGGGGCGGGGAGCTGTTTTTT. Translation: CSVGRGGELFF.

The V and J genes are TRBV29-1 and TRBJ2-3; 13 nucleotides match TRBD2. The CDR3 spans 15 residues. Germline CDR1 reads SQVTM; CDR2 reads ANQGSEA. V gave up 4 bases and J gave up 4 bases; unmatched junction bases: 5. CDR3 residues: CSVVGLAGRSDTQYF. CDR3 bases: TGCAGCGTTGTGGGACTAGCGGGACGGTCAGATACGCAGTATTTT.

The rearrangement uses TRBV19 and TRBJ1-2, with no clear D. The CDR3 spans 14 residues. Germline assignment: CDR1 LNHDA and CDR2 SQIVND (reference sequence). Between the trimmed V and J ends, which lost 3 bases and 9 bases, there was a span of 17 bases. The CDR3 sequence: CASSITGSDWSYTF. In DNA form, the CDR3 reads TGTGCCAGTAGTATTACGGGATCGGATTGGAGCTACACCTTC.

This clonotype appeared once. V usage is TRBV5-1 and J usage is TRBJ2-1; 11 nucleotides match TRBD2. With 4 bases clipped from V and 5 bases from J, the junction kept 8 bases outside the gene matches. The CDR3 length is 16 residues. Germline-derived CDR1 and CDR2 are SGHRS and YFSETQ. The CDR3 here is CASSPSSGRSNNEQFF. CDR3 in DNA: TGCGCCAGCAGCCCGTCTAGCGGGAGGTCGAACAATGAGCAGTTCTTC. The full variable domain, completed using reference TRBV5-1 and TRBJ2-1, is KAGVTQTPRYLIKTRGQQVTLSCSPISGHRSVSWYQQTPGQGLQFLFEYFSETQRNKGNFPGRFSGRQFSNSRSEMNVSTLELGDSALYLCASSPSSGRSNNEQFFGPGTRLTVL.

This rearrangement joins TRBV5-1 to TRBJ2-7; no reliable D call. There are 12 residues in the CDR3. The V gene lost 2 bases and the J gene lost 3 bases, with 6 bases spanning the gap. The V gene's germline CDR1 is SGHRS and CDR2 YFSETQ. The CDR3 is CASSLRGYEQYF. CDR3 DNA: TGCGCCAGCAGCTTACGAGGCTACGAGCAGTACTTC.

This chain connects TRBV27 to TRBJ2-5, with TRBD1 as a possible D gene (5 bases). Trimming took off 1 base at V and 1 base at J, with 7 bases between the two ends. CDR3 length equals 14 residues. CDR1 is MNHEY, CDR2 SMNVEV, per germline (reference sequence). CDR3: CASSLYDSQETQYF. CDR3 DNA sequence: TGTGCCAGCAGTTTATACGACAGCCAAGAGACCCAGTACTTC.

The chain combines TRBV19 with TRBJ1-1; D call uncertain. Germline values: CDR1 LNHDA, CDR2 SQIVND (reference sequence). V gave up 3 bases and J gave up 1 base, with 6 bases separating them. The CDR3 is 13 residues long. This CDR3 reads CASSMRGNTEAFF. CDR3 nucleotides: TGTGCCAGTAGTATGCGTGGGAACACTGAAGCTTTCTTT.

The V and J genes are TRBV6-1 and TRBJ1-1; a weak D match, TRBD1 (6 bases). V gave up 6 bases and J gave up 9 bases, with 11 bases separating them. Germline CDR1 and CDR2: MNHNS and SASEGT. The CDR3 has 11 residues. The CDR3 sequence is CASRDTGKAFF. In DNA, the CDR3 is TGTGCCAGCAGGGATACAGGGAAAGCTTTCTTT.

CDR3 protein: CASSDREGEQFF. DNA of the CDR3: TGTGCCAGCAGTGACCGGGAGGGTGAGCAGTTCTTC. J is TRBJ2-1 and V is TRBV6-4, with 8 nucleotides matching TRBD2. The CDR3 consists of 12 residues. With V trimmed by 2 bases and J by 9 bases, 0 bases remained unmatched. CDR1 and CDR2 from the germline V gene are MRHNA and SNTAGT.

V usage is TRBV6-1 and J usage is TRBJ2-1; 8 nucleotides agree with TRBD1. Germline values: CDR1 MNHNS, CDR2 SASEGT. The V and J ends lost 6 bases and 6 bases, in that order; junction bases with no gene match: 4. This CDR3 region has 13 residues. The CDR3 bases are TGTGCCAGCAGATCGACAGGGGCCAATGAGCAGTTCTTC. It yields the protein CASRSTGANEQFF.

This clonotype appeared a single time. CDR3 amino acids: CASSPRRGINYGYTF. CDR3 bases: TGTGCCAGCAGTCCGCGTAGGGGAATTAACTATGGCTACACCTTC. The chain is built from TRBV12-3 or TRBV12-4 and TRBJ1-2; possibly TRBD1 for D (5 bases). The CDR3 spans 15 residues. V lost 5 bases and J lost 1, with 14 bases in between.

J is TRBJ2-2 and V is TRBV20-1; D is tentatively TRBD1 or TRBD2 (5 bases each). Germline values: CDR1 DFQATT, CDR2 SNEGSKA (reference sequence). The length of the CDR3 is 14 residues. V dropped 6 bases and J dropped 3 bases, with 14 bases sitting between them. The CDR3 sequence is CSAAPGRHTGELFF. CDR3 nucleotides: TGCAGTGCAGCTCCGGGACGCCACACCGGGGAGCTGTTTTTT.

The chain has TRBV5-6 and TRBJ2-7; TRBD2 matches 13 bases. Germline loops: CDR1 SGHDT, CDR2 YYEEEE. V lost 5 bases, J lost 3 bases, and 5 bases stayed unmatched. This CDR3 is built from 15 residues. CDR3 amino acids: CASRLAGGHSYEQYF. In DNA form, the CDR3 reads TGTGCCAGCAGACTAGCGGGAGGGCACAGCTACGAGCAGTACTTC.

J is TRBJ2-1 and V is TRBV19, with 7 bases fitting TRBD1. The CDR3 is 13 amino acids. The germline V gene encodes CDR1 LNHDA and CDR2 SQIVND (reference sequence). V lost 5 bases to trimming and J lost 4 bases; unmatched junction nucleotides: 2. The chain's CDR3 is CASSRDSYNEQFF. The CDR3 DNA sequence: TGTGCCAGTAGTCGGGACAGTTACAATGAGCAGTTCTTC.

J is TRBJ2-3 and V is TRBV12-3 or TRBV12-4, with no clear D. V was pared by 5 bases and J by 1 base, with 7 bases between. The CDR3 runs 13 residues. CDR3 in DNA: TGTGCCAGCAGTCCTCAGGGCACAGATACGCAGTATTTT. Translated, it gives CASSPQGTDTQYF.

This clonotype was observed a few times. The rearrangement uses TRBV19 and TRBJ1-1, with D possibly being TRBD1 (5 bases). CDR3 size: 14 residues. The germline CDR1 and CDR2 sequences are LNHDA and SQIVND (reference sequence). The ends were cut back, 3 bases at V and 4 bases at J, with 12 bases in the middle. The DNA for the CDR3 is TGTGCCAGTAGTATGCCGGGGGTGGTCACTGAAGCTTTCTTT. Translation: CASSMPGVVTEAFF.